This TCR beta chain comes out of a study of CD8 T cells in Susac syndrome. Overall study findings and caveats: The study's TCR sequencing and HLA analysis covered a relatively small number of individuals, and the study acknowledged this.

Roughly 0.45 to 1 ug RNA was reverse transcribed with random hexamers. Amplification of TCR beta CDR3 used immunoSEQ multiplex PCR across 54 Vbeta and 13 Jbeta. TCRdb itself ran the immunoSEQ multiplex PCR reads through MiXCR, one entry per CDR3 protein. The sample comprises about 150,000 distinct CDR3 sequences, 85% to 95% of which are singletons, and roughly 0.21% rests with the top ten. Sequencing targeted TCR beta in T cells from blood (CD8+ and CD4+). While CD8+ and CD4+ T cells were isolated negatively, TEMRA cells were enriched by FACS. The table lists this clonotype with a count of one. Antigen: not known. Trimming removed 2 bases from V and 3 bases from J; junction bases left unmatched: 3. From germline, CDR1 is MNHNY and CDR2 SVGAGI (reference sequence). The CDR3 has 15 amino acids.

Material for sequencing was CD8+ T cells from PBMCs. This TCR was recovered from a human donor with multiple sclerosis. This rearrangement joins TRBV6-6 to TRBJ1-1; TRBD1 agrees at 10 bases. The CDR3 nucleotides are TGTGCCAGCAGTTACCGGACAGGGGGAGACACTGAAGCTTTCTTT. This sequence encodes CASSYRTGGDTEAFF.